This TCR beta chain emerged from a study of regulatory T cells in long-lasting Graves disease. About the study: Disease was considered persistent Graves' disease after over 5 years of antithyroid drugs (with positive TSH receptor antibodies). Findings of the study overall: Public clonotype sharing was higher in persistent than newly diagnosed patients.

Germline CDR1 LGHDT, CDR2 YNNKEL (reference sequence). The CDR3 is 15 amino acids. Trimming stripped 1 base from V and 7 bases from J, with 14 bases between. For this clonotype: Its antigen is undetermined.

Building the TCR beta libraries relied on iRepertoire HTBI primers, and CDR3 regions underwent Arm-PCR. TCRdb re-called the multiplex PCR reads with MiXCR, one entry per CDR3 protein. The sample lists approximately 360,000 distinct CDR3 sequences, roughly 25% occurring once. Indicated time point: persistent/refractory GD, antithyroid drugs over 5 years with positive TRAb. There was RNA extracted from PBMCs, and the TCR library was made from it. The receptor's source is a woman in her 40s with Graves disease. The sequences come from peripheral blood mononuclear cells (PBMCs), collected when the disease was refractory, from a patient treated with antithyroid drugs. J is TRBJ1-5 and V is TRBV3-1, with a tentative D call TRBD1 (5 bases). The CDR3 spells CASSQGWQGKQPQHF. DNA for the CDR3: TGTGCCAGCAGCCAAGGTTGGCAGGGTAAACAGCCCCAGCATTTT.